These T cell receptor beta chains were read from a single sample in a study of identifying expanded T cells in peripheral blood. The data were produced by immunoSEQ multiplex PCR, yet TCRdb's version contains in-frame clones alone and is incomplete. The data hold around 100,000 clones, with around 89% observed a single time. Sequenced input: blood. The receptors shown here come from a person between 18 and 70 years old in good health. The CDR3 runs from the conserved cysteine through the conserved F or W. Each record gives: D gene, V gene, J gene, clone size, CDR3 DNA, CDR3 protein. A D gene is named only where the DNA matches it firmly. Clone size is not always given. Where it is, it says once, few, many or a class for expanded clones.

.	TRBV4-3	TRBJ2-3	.	TGCGCCAGCAGCTCTTGGGCAGATAGCACAGATACGCAGTATTTT	CASSSWADSTDTQYF
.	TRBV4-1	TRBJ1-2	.	TGCGCCAGCAGCCAAGAATTGAGGACGGACTATGGCTACACCTTC	CASSQELRTDYGYTF
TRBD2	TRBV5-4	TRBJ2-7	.	TGTGCCAGCAGCTTGACTAGCGGGGCGTCCTACGAGCAGTACTTC	CASSLTSGASYEQYF
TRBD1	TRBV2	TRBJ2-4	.	TGTGCCAGCAGTAGGACAGGGGGGGACATTTCCATTCAGTACTTC	CASSRTGGDISIQYF
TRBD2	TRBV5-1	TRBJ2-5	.	TGCGCCAGCAGCTTGAAGGCGGGGGGGCGGGAGACCCAGTACTTC	CASSLKAGGRETQYF
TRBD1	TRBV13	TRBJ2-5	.	TGTGCCAGCAGCTTCCGGACAGGTCAAGAGACCCAGTACTTC	CASSFRTGQETQYF
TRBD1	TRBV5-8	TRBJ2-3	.	TGTGCCAGCAGCTTGTGGGGACAGGGCCAAGATACGCAGTATTTT	CASSLWGQGQDTQYF
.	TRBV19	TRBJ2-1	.	TGTGCCAGTAGTATGATAGCGGCAGGGGTCGGCAATGAGCAGTTCTTC	CASSMIAAGVGNEQFF
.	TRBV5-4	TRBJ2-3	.	TGTGCCAGCAGCCCACGGACAGCAGCCACAGATACGCAGTATTTT	CASSPRTAATDTQYF
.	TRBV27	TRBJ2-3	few	TGTGCCAGCAGTTTTGGGTCCGCCACAGATACGCAGTATTTT	CASSFGSATDTQYF
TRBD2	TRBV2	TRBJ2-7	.	TGTGCCAGCAGTTTGACTAGCGGCTCGAAGTACTTC	CASSLTSGSKYF
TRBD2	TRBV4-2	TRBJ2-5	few	TGTGCCAGCAGCCAATCCCTGACTAGCGGGGGGACCCAGTACTTC	CASSQSLTSGGTQYF
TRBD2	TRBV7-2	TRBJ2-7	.	TGTGCCAGCAGCTTAGGTAGCGGGGGCCCCTACGAGCAGTACTTC	CASSLGSGGPYEQYF
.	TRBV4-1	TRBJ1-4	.	TGCGCCAGCAGCCAAGAACCGTGGGGGACGTCCCGGTCGGAAAAACTGTTTTTT	CASSQEPWGTSRSEKLFF
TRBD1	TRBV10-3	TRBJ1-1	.	TGTGCCATCAGTGAGTCACAGGGGGCCGGGGTGAACACTGAAGCTTTCTTT	CAISESQGAGVNTEAFF
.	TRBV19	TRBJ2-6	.	TGTGCCAGCTCCGTAGATTGGGACGAGGCCAACGTCCTGACTTTC	CASSVDWDEANVLTF
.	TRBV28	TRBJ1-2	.	TGTGCCAGCCTACCGCCCGGGGGTGGCTACACCTTC	CASLPPGGGYTF
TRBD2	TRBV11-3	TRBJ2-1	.	TGTGCCAGCAGCTTAGTCGGGACTAGCGCCTCAAGCTCCTACAATGAGCAGTTCTTC	CASSLVGTSASSSYNEQFF
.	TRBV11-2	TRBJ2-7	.	TGTGCCAGCAGCTTAGGGGGGAACGAGCAGTACTTC	CASSLGGNEQYF
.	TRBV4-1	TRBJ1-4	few	TGCGCCAGCAGCCAAGCCCAACGGGGGCAGCCTAATGAAAAACTGTTTTTT	CASSQAQRGQPNEKLFF
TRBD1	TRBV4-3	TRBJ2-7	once	TGCGCCAGCAGCCGATACACCGGGACAGGGGGTGAGCAGTACTTC	CASSRYTGTGGEQYF
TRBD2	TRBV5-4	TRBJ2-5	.	TGTGCCAGCAGCCAAGGGGATAGCGGGGGGGCCGGAGAGACCCAGTACTTC	CASSQGDSGGAGETQYF
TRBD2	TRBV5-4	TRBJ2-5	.	TGTGCCAGCAGCCCACTTGCCGGGGGGAGGGCGTCACAAGAGACCCAGTACTTC	CASSPLAGGRASQETQYF
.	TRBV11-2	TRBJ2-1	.	TGTGCCAGCAGCCCCACACATGAGCAGTTCTTC	CASSPTHEQFF
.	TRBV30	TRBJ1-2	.	TGTGCCTGGAGACAAGCGTGGGATGGCTACACCTTC	CAWRQAWDGYTF
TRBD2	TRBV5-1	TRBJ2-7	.	TGCGCCAGCAGCTCACCATCTAGCGGGGGGCCGAGTGAGCAGTACTTC	CASSSPSSGGPSEQYF
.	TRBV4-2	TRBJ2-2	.	TGTGCCAGCAGCCACATAGGGCGAAGCACCGGGGAGCTGTTTTTT	CASSHIGRSTGELFF
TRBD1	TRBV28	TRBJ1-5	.	TGTGCCAGCAGTTCGGACAGGGGTTCCTATAGCAATCAGCCCCAGCATTTT	CASSSDRGSYSNQPQHF
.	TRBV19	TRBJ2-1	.	TGTGCCAGTAGCGAGGATGTGTGGGCCGGTTTCAATGAGCAGTTCTTC	CASSEDVWAGFNEQFF
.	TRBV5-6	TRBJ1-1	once	TGTGCCAGCAGCTTGTTGAACACTGAAGCTTTCTTT	CASSLLNTEAFF
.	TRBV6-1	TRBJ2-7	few	TGTGCCAGCCGGCACAGCTACGAGCAGTACTTC	CASRHSYEQYF
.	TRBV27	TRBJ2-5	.	TGTGCCAGCAGTTTAAGTCTATTCCAAGAGACCCAGTACTTC	CASSLSLFQETQYF
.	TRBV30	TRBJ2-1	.	TGTGCCTGGAGTCCCAGCCGCGGGAAGCAGTTCTTC	CAWSPSRGKQFF
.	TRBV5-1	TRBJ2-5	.	TGCGCCAGCAGCCTGGGGCATCCTGAGGCCCAGTACTTC	CASSLGHPEAQYF
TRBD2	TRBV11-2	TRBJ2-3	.	TGTGCCAGCAGCTTAGTACTAGCGGGGGGAGATACGCAGTATTTT	CASSLVLAGGDTQYF
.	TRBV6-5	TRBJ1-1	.	TGTGCCAGCAGTGACTGGAGAAGAGACACTGAAGCTTTCTTT	CASSDWRRDTEAFF
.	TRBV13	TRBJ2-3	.	TGTGCCAGCAGCTTAGAATTCAGCCAGGGCGGTTTTAGCACAGATACGCAGTATTTT	CASSLEFSQGGFSTDTQYF
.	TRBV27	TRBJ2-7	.	TGTGCCAGCAGTTTATCGGGGGACTCCTACGAGCAGTACTTC	CASSLSGDSYEQYF
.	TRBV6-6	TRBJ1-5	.	TGCCCGAGCAATCAGCCCCAGCATTTT	CPSNQPQHF
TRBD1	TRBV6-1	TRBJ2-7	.	TGTGCCAGCAGTGAATACAGGGGGTTGGAAGAGCAGTACTTC	CASSEYRGLEEQYF
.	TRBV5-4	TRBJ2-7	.	TGTGCCAGCAGAGGGTCGGGGTCCTACGAGCAGTACTTC	CASRGSGSYEQYF
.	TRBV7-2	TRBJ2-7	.	TGTGCCAGCAGCTTAGCGCCTCAGGGCGAGCAGTACTTC	CASSLAPQGEQYF